This entry describes one TCR beta chain. Antigen specificity is unknown. Assay: immunoSEQ multiplex PCR; the TCRdb copy retains only in-frame clones and omits some. This table holds about 110,000 clones, approximately 86% found once. Urothelial carcinoma affected the patients, and it was locally advanced or metastatic. The CDR3 is 15 residues long. Trimming left V 3 bases short and J 4 bases short, with 13 bases between. The V gene's germline CDR1 is ENHRY and CDR2 SYGVKD. These data belong to a study of PD-L1 blockade in urothelial cancer. Study in general: Before enrollment, 0 to 3 chemotherapy regimens had been given to patients. Overall study results and limits: Below-median TCR clonality that was measured in pretreatment blood predicted better survival.

This clonotype was obtained from a man in his forties or fifties with urothelial cancer. This material consisted of PBMCs, taken around atezolizumab (anti-PD-L1) treatment. The chain carries TRBV10-3 and TRBJ2-1; D is possibly TRBD2 (5 bases). The CDR3 DNA sequence: TGTGCCATCAGTGATGAGGGAGACAATTACAATGAGCAGTTCTTC. It encodes CAISDEGDNYNEQFF.